The T cell receptor beta chain under discussion was sequenced for a study of blood T cell repertoires in COVID-19. On the study more broadly: The study drew acute and convalescent COVID-19 samples from the United States, Italy and Spain. In each case, the material was cDNA or gDNA derived from T cells, B-cell-depleted T cells, or PBMCs.

This CDR3 has 17 residues. Trimming cost V 1 base and J 2 bases; bases outside gene matches: 7. Germline assignment: CDR1 KGHSH and CDR2 LQKENI. Source study methods: It was from reference gene primer amplification that nucleated cell counts were estimated. Using immunoSEQ multiplex PCR, the repertoire was profiled, and TCRdb retains in-frame clones only, with some absent. V, J and clone size are taken as reported in that table, and D and trimming were inferred from the DNA itself. The profile shows fewer than 40,000 clones, around 85% of them singletons. The receptor was isolated from a human donor in a cohort sampled during active COVID-19. The rearrangement links TRBV18 to TRBJ2-5; 10 bases map to TRBD1. Specimen: peripheral blood. CDR3: CASSPLDRGLGQETQYF. The CDR3 bases are TGTGCCAGCTCACCACTAGACAGGGGGCTCGGGCAAGAGACCCAGTACTTC.